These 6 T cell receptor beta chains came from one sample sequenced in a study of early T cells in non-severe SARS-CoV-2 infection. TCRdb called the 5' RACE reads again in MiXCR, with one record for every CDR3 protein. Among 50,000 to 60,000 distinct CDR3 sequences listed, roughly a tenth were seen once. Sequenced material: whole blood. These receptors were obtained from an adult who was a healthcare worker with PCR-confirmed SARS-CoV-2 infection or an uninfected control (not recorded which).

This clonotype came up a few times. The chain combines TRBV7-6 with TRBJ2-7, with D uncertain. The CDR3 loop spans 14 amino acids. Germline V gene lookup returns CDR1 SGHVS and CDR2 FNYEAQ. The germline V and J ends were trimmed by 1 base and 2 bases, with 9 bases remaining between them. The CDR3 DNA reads TGTGCCAGCAGCTTAGATGGAGCGACCTACGAGCAGTACTTC. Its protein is CASSLDGATYEQYF.

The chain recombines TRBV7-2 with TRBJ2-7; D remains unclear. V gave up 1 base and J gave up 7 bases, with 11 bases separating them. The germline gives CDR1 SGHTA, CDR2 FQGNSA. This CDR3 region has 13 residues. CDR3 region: CASSLERAGEQYF. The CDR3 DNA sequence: TGTGCCAGCAGCTTAGAAAGGGCTGGGGAGCAGTACTTC.

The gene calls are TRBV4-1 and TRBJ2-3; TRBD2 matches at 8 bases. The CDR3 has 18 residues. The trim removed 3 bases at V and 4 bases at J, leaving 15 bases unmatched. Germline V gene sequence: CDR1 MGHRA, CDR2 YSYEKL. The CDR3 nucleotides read TGCGCCAGCAGCCAGACCGATCCCGGGGGGGCAACTCCAGATACGCAGTATTTT. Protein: CASSQTDPGGATPDTQYF.

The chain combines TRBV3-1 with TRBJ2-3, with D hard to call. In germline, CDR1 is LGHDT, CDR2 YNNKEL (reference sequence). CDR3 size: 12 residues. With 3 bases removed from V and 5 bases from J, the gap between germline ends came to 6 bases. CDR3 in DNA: TGTGCCAGCAGCCAGACCAGAGATACGCAGTATTTT. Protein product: CASSQTRDTQYF.

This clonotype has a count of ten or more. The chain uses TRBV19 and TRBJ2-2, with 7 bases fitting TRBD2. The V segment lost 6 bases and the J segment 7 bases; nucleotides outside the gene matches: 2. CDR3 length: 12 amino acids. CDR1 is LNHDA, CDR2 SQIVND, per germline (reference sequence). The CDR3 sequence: CASRTSIGELFF. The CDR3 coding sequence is TGTGCCAGTAGGACTAGCATCGGGGAGCTGTTTTTT.

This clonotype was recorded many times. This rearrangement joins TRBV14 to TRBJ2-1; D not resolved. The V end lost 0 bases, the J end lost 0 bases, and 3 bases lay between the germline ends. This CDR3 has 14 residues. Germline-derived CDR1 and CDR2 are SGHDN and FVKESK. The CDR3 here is CASSQEVSYNEQFF. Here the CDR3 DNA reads TGTGCCAGCAGCCAAGAAGTCTCCTACAATGAGCAGTTCTTC.